These 20 T cell receptor beta chains originate from one sample sequenced in a study of Graves' ophthalmopathy and Graves' hyperthyroidism. TCR beta CDR3 regions were amplified from RNA transcripts. After a first-round RT-PCR with HTBI primers, a second-round multiplex PCR was run. One entry per CDR3 protein results from TCRdb running MiXCR on the multiplex PCR reads. The data hold 740,000 or so distinct CDR3 sequences, with approximately 40% observed a single time. The sequenced sample consisted of peripheral blood. The receptor source for this set is an adult man with Graves' ophthalmopathy.

This clonotype was seen ten or more times. This chain links TRBV20-1 with TRBJ1-5; possibly TRBD1 for D (5 bases). The CDR3 totals 13 residues. CDR1 DFQATT and CDR2 SNEGSKA come from the germline V gene (reference sequence). Trimming cost V 3 bases and J 7 bases, with 13 bases left between them. CDR3 loop: CSARGDPSQPQHF. The CDR3, as DNA: TGCAGTGCTAGGGGGGACCCTAGCCAGCCCCAGCATTTT.

This clonotype has at least ten counts. The rearrangement joins TRBV10-2 to TRBJ2-7; D ambiguous. This CDR3 contains 11 residues. With 1 base removed from V and 6 bases from J, the gap between germline ends came to 4 bases. Germline V gene sequence: CDR1 WSHSY, CDR2 SAAADI. The CDR3 region has the DNA TGCGCCAGCAGTGAGTTCCCCGAGCAGTACTTC. It is translated as CASSEFPEQYF.

In this sample, this clonotype turned up a few times. At one boundary the junction diverges from the germline segment, which might be a read error. The CDR3 DNA is TGTGCCAGCAGTCCCGGGACATCCAGCAATCAGCCCCAGCATTTT. Its translation is CASSPGTSSNQPQHF. This rearrangement joins TRBV24-1 to TRBJ1-5, with a possible D match to TRBD1 (6 bases). The CDR3 is 15 amino acids. Germline values: CDR1 KGHDR, CDR2 SFDVKD.

This clonotype appeared many times. The chain carries TRBV29-1 and TRBJ1-1; no clear D gene. In germline, CDR1 is SQVTM, CDR2 ANQGSEA. Trimming removed 4 bases at V and 11 bases at J, with 11 bases between. This CDR3 region has 10 residues. The CDR3 nucleotides are TGCAGCGTTGGAGGGTCCGAGGCTTTCTTT. This sequence encodes CSVGGSEAFF.

With respect to this clonotype: One base away lies a much larger clone, so this may be a sequencing read error. This chain uses TRBV29-1 with TRBJ1-2; 10 bases are shared with TRBD1. There are 13 residues in the CDR3. Germline assignment: CDR1 SQVTM and CDR2 ANQGSEA. With 6 bases clipped from V and 7 bases from J, the junction kept 8 bases outside the gene matches. Written as DNA, the CDR3 is TGCAGCGTGGGGAGACAGGGGGCGCTTGGCTACACCTTC. The encoded protein is CSVGRQGALGYTF.

This chain joins TRBV25-1 and TRBJ1-1; 8 bases match TRBD1. The J segment lost 4 bases and the V segment lost 4 bases, leaving 8 bases of the junction unmatched. The germline V gene encodes CDR1 MGHDK and CDR2 SYGVNS. The length of the CDR3 is 15 residues. DNA of the CDR3: TGTGCCAGCAGTGCGCATGGACAGGGAGGCACTGAAGCTTTCTTT. This sequence encodes CASSAHGQGGTEAFF.

The rearrangement joins TRBV10-2 to TRBJ1-2; no clear D. CDR1 WSHSY and CDR2 SAAADI come from the germline V gene. The CDR3 is 13 residues long. The V and J ends lost 8 bases and 7 bases respectively, with 17 bases between them. CDR3 DNA sequence: TGCGCCAGCGGCGAATATAGGGAGAGTGGCTACACCTTC. As protein: CASGEYRESGYTF.

The rearrangement uses TRBV11-2 and TRBJ2-5; possibly TRBD1 or TRBD2 for D (5 bases each). V lost 6 bases, J lost 1 base, and 12 bases lay in between. Germline V gene data show CDR1 as SGHAT and CDR2 as FQNNGV. CDR3 size: 14 residues. DNA of the CDR3: TGTGCCAGCAGTTACCCGGGACCCCAAGAGACCCAGTACTTC. Translating it yields CASSYPGPQETQYF.

This clonotype was detected a few times. This chain connects TRBV15 to TRBJ1-2; D remains ambiguous. CDR1 is LNHNV, CDR2 YYDKDF, per germline (reference sequence). There are 12 residues in the CDR3. Trimming removed 3 bases from V and 4 bases from J, with 6 bases in between. The DNA of the CDR3 is TGTGCCACCAGCAGTTATAGCTATGGCTACACCTTC. It yields the protein CATSSYSYGYTF.

The rearrangement links TRBV2 to TRBJ2-5, with D tentatively TRBD1 or TRBD2 (5 bases each). This CDR3 is 13 amino acids long. The germline CDR1 and CDR2 sequences are SNHLY and FYNNEI. CDR3 DNA sequence: TGTGCTGAGTCAGTGGTGGGGGAGGAGACCCAGTACTTC. Translated: CAESVVGEETQYF.

This rearrangement joins TRBV29-1 to TRBJ2-5; the D is unclear. This CDR3 contains 12 residues. V gave up 6 bases and J gave up 3 bases, with 11 bases separating them. Germline V gives CDR1 SQVTM, CDR2 ANQGSEA. CDR3 loop: CSVDLREETQYF. CDR3 nucleotides: TGCAGCGTAGACCTACGCGAAGAGACCCAGTACTTC. The full variable domain, its missing parts supplied by reference TRBV29-1 and TRBJ2-5, is SAVISQKPSRDICQRGTSLTIQCQVDSQVTMMFWYRQQPGQSLTLIATANQGSEATYESGFVIDKFPISRPNLTFSTLTVSNMSPEDSSIYLCSVDLREETQYFGPGTRLLVL.

The V call is TRBV5-4, the J call TRBJ2-5; 9 bases map to TRBD1. This CDR3 comprises 16 residues. The ends lost 2 bases at V and 4 bases at J; junction bases unmatched: 9. Germline V gene sequence: CDR1 SGHNT, CDR2 YYREEE (reference sequence). The CDR3 here is CASSFGGTGNVETQYF. CDR3 coding DNA: TGTGCCAGCAGCTTCGGTGGGACAGGGAATGTAGAGACCCAGTACTTC. The whole variable domain, filled in from reference TRBV5-4 and TRBJ2-5, reads ETGVTQSPTHLIKTRGQQVTLRCSSQSGHNTVSWYQQALGQGPQFIFQYYREEENGRGNFPPRFSGLQFPNYSSELNVNALELDDSALYLCASSFGGTGNVETQYFGPGTRLLVL.

In the case of this clonotype: A much bigger clone sits one base away, suggesting this may be a read error. The genes are TRBV29-1 and TRBJ1-2; D gene uncertain. Trimming shortened V by 7 bases and J by 7 bases, and 16 bases separated the two germline ends. The CDR3 runs 12 residues. From germline, CDR1 is SQVTM and CDR2 ANQGSEA. The CDR3 coding sequence is TGCAGCGCCAGATTCGGGAGCTGTGGCTACACCTTC. This sequence encodes CSARFGSCGYTF.

V usage is TRBV19 and J usage is TRBJ2-7; D possibly corresponds to TRBD2 (6 bases). The ends were cut back, 6 bases at V and 0 bases at J, with 21 bases in the middle. Germline V gene data show CDR1 as LNHDA and CDR2 as SQIVND (reference sequence). The CDR3 length is 17 residues. The CDR3 sequence is CASSPRQGGASSYEQYF. The DNA of the CDR3 is TGTGCCAGTAGCCCCCGCCAAGGAGGGGCTAGCTCCTACGAGCAGTACTTC.

This clonotype was observed many times. V is TRBV10-3 and J is TRBJ1-5, with D possibly TRBD1 on 6 matching bases. Germline V lookup: CDR1 ENHRY, CDR2 SYGVKD. V was cut by 6 bases and J by 7 bases, with 13 bases left in between. The CDR3 spans 13 residues. The CDR3 protein is CAIRSGAGQPQHF. CDR3 sequence (DNA): TGTGCCATCAGGTCAGGGGCTGGCCAGCCCCAGCATTTT.

The chain combines TRBV25-1 with TRBJ1-1; 7 bases agree with TRBD1. Trimming cost V 3 bases and J 1 base; bases outside gene matches: 5. The germline CDR1 and CDR2 sequences are MGHDK and SYGVNS. The CDR3 length is 15 residues. The CDR3: CASSDTGAGNTEAFF. CDR3 sequence (DNA): TGTGCCAGCAGTGATACAGGGGCAGGGAACACTGAAGCTTTCTTT.

V gene TRBV24-1 combines with J gene TRBJ2-5, with D perhaps matching TRBD1 or TRBD2 (5 bases each). There are 14 residues in the CDR3. The V gene lost 3 bases and the J gene lost 5 bases, with 12 bases spanning the gap. Germline CDR1 KGHDR, CDR2 SFDVKD. The CDR3 sequence is CATSDPGPLETQYF. CDR3 coding DNA: TGTGCCACCAGTGATCCGGGACCCCTGGAGACCCAGTACTTC.

This clonotype was observed once. A junction boundary mismatches the germline segment, possibly from a read error. This chain connects TRBV10-2 to TRBJ1-1; D remains unclear. The CDR3 contains 13 residues. CDR1 and CDR2 from the germline V gene are WSHSY and SAAADI. The CDR3 sequence: CASSGSQNTEAFF. In DNA form, the CDR3 reads TGCGCCAGCAGTGGATCGCAGAACACTGAAGCCTTCTTT.

The rearrangement links TRBV25-1 to TRBJ2-7; TRBD1 or TRBD2 may be the D gene (5 bases each). Trimming removed 3 bases from V and 0 bases from J, with 15 bases in between. Germline values: CDR1 MGHDK, CDR2 SYGVNS. The CDR3 length is 16 residues. The chain's CDR3 is CASSDSAGASSYEQYF. The CDR3 coding sequence is TGTGCCAGCAGTGATAGTGCCGGGGCCAGCTCCTACGAGCAGTACTTC.

The V call is TRBV10-3, the J call TRBJ2-7, with 7 bases that match TRBD2. The V gene's germline CDR1 is ENHRY and CDR2 SYGVKD. The CDR3 spans 17 residues. V lost 7 bases, J lost 3 bases, and 18 bases stayed unmatched. In DNA, the CDR3 is TGTGCCATCACCACCGGGGGGACTATTCCTTCGGACTACGAGCAGTACTTC. Its protein product is CAITTGGTIPSDYEQYF.